Presented here are 18 T cell receptor beta chains from one specimen sequenced in a study of blood T cell repertoires in COVID-19. Some clones are missing from TCRdb's copy, which holds only in-frame ones; the method was immunoSEQ multiplex PCR. The table has 150,000 to 200,000 clones, under 85% seen once. The specimen sequenced was peripheral blood. The receptors originated from a man between 70 and 80 years old who had recovered from COVID-19.

Only one count was recorded for this clone. The chain uses TRBV7-3 and TRBJ2-1; D is perhaps TRBD1 (5 bases). CDR3 length: 11 residues. V gave up 6 bases and J gave up 11 bases, with 11 bases separating them. Germline CDR1 is SGHTA and CDR2 is FQGTGA. The CDR3 coding sequence is TGTGCCAGCAGTTCAGGACACCAGCAGTTCTTC. Its translation is CASSSGHQQFF.

This clone was found many times. The gene calls are TRBV6-5 and TRBJ2-7; TRBD2 aligns across 8 bases. Germline V gives CDR1 MNHEY, CDR2 SVGAGI. CDR3 length: 14 residues. V lost 7 bases and J lost 1; bases outside the gene matches: 6. CDR3 amino acids: CASKVTSDSYEQYF. The CDR3 DNA reads as TGTGCCAGCAAAGTGACTAGCGATTCCTACGAGCAGTACTTC.

This chain links TRBV19 with TRBJ1-5, with 9 bases identical to TRBD1. The CDR3 is 16 residues long. V shed 5 bases, J shed 8 bases, and the junction held 13 bases outside the gene matches. Germline V lookup: CDR1 LNHDA, CDR2 SQIVND (reference sequence). DNA of the CDR3: TGTGCCAGTAGTTCCTCGGACAGGGGAGGAGTGAAGCCCCAGCATTTT. This sequence encodes CASSSSDRGGVKPQHF.

J is TRBJ2-1 and V is TRBV19; 9 nucleotides match TRBD2. J gave up 6 bases and V 3 bases, and 6 bases lay outside the gene matches. The CDR3 sequence is 15 residues long. Germline V gene sequence: CDR1 LNHDA, CDR2 SQIVND (reference sequence). As DNA, the CDR3 is TGTGCCAGTAGTATGTTGGGGACTAGCTCCAATGAGCAGTTCTTC. It translates to CASSMLGTSSNEQFF.

The chain couples TRBV19 to TRBJ2-1; 8 positions agree with TRBD2. This CDR3 region has 15 residues. The germline V gene encodes CDR1 LNHDA and CDR2 SQIVND (reference sequence). With V trimmed by 3 bases and J by 5 bases, 6 bases remained unmatched. CDR3 sequence: CASSIRTSNDNEQFF. The CDR3 nucleotides are TGTGCCAGTAGTATTAGGACTAGCAACGACAATGAGCAGTTCTTC.

A few counts support this clone. CDR3 bases: TGTGCCAGCAGCAACACGCAATCCTACACTGAAGCTTTCTTT. It encodes CASSNTQSYTEAFF. The rearrangement uses TRBV2 and TRBJ1-1; no firm D call. Germline values: CDR1 SNHLY, CDR2 FYNNEI. The CDR3 runs to 14 residues. Trimming removed 6 bases from V and 3 bases from J, with 14 bases in between.

The chain employs TRBV3-1 (or the pseudogene TRBV3-2) and TRBJ2-1; 12 bases are a match to TRBD2. Germline V gives CDR1 LGHDT, CDR2 YNNKEL (reference sequence). The CDR3 consists of 19 residues. Losses at the gene ends were 0 bases for V and 5 bases for J; bases not matched to a gene: 11. The CDR3 region has the DNA TGTGCCAGCAGCCAAGATCGGGGGACTAGCGGGTATGAGGACAATGAGCAGTTCTTC. Encoded protein: CASSQDRGTSGYEDNEQFF.

This clone was observed at least ten times. This rearrangement joins TRBV19 to TRBJ1-1; D might be TRBD1 (5 bases). V was shortened by 5 bases and J by 1 base, with 11 bases between the two germline ends. Germline values: CDR1 LNHDA, CDR2 SQIVND (reference sequence). The CDR3 is 14 amino acids. CDR3 residues: CASSRGQGNTEAFF. CDR3 DNA: TGTGCCAGTAGTCGCGGTCAGGGGAACACTGAAGCTTTCTTT.

The chain has TRBV5-6 and TRBJ1-1, with a weak D call TRBD1 (6 bases). CDR3 length: 14 amino acids. V lost 0 bases and J 5 bases, leaving 11 bases between the germline ends. Germline assignment: CDR1 SGHDT and CDR2 YYEEEE. The CDR3 nucleotides read TGTGCCAGCAGCTTGGCCAGGGGCAGGACTGAAGCTTTCTTT. It codes for CASSLARGRTEAFF.

The chain joins TRBV6-1 to TRBJ1-1; weak D call: TRBD1 (5 bases). The V end was cut by 6 bases, the J end by 4 bases, with 15 bases between. CDR1 and CDR2 (germline): MNHNS, SASEGT. The CDR3 has 14 residues. This CDR3 reads CASSNGGDGTEAFF. In DNA form, the CDR3 reads TGTGCCAGCAGCAACGGGGGGGATGGCACTGAAGCTTTCTTT.

The rearrangement uses TRBV6-6 and TRBJ1-5, with 10 bases aligning to TRBD1. The CDR3 is 16 residues long. CDR1 is MNHNY, CDR2 SVGAGI, per germline (reference sequence). The V segment lost 6 bases and the J segment 3 bases; nucleotides outside the gene matches: 8. This CDR3 reads CASSHGTGAYNQPQHF. CDR3 DNA: TGTGCCAGCAGCCATGGGACAGGGGCCTACAATCAGCCCCAGCATTTT.

This clone was picked up many times. In DNA form, the CDR3 reads TGTGCCAGCAGTGATACAGGGAGAGGGACTAATGAAAAACTGTTTTTT. Protein sequence: CASSDTGRGTNEKLFF. The chain couples TRBV6-1 to TRBJ1-4, with a possible D match to TRBD1 (6 bases). In germline, CDR1 is MNHNS, CDR2 SASEGT. The CDR3 sequence is 16 residues long. V lost 3 bases to trimming and J lost 2 bases, with 13 bases between them.

The J gene is TRBJ2-5, the V gene TRBV5-4; tentative D call: TRBD1 (6 bases). CDR1 and CDR2 (germline): SGHNT, YYREEE (reference sequence). Trimming took off 0 bases at V and 1 base at J, with 10 bases between the two ends. The CDR3 consists of 15 residues. The CDR3, as DNA: TGTGCCAGCAGCTTGGGTATCAGGGGCCAAGAGACCCAGTACTTC. Residues: CASSLGIRGQETQYF.

A single count supports this clone. This chain joins TRBV2 and TRBJ2-5; 7 nucleotides line up with TRBD2. Trimming removed 7 bases from V and 0 bases from J; junction bases left unmatched: 5. This CDR3 is 14 amino acids long. The germline V gene encodes CDR1 SNHLY and CDR2 FYNNEI. Here the CDR3 reads CASTVGGYQETQYF. The CDR3, as DNA: TGTGCCAGCACCGTGGGGGGGTACCAAGAGACCCAGTACTTC.

The chain links TRBV7-9 to TRBJ1-6; TRBD1 aligns across 8 bases. V lost 5 bases and J lost 5; bases outside the gene matches: 5. The germline CDR1 and CDR2 sequences are SEHNR and FQNEAQ (reference sequence). The CDR3 contains 15 residues. The CDR3 region is CASSARQGNNSPLHF. The CDR3 DNA reads as TGTGCCAGCAGCGCCAGACAGGGGAATAATTCACCCCTCCACTTT.

V gene TRBV19 combines with J gene TRBJ2-7, with 9 bases that match TRBD2. The CDR3 contains 14 residues. Germline assignment: CDR1 LNHDA and CDR2 SQIVND (reference sequence). J lost 2 bases, V lost 5 bases, and 4 bases had no gene match. The CDR3, as DNA: TGTGCCAGTAGTTTGACTAGCGGACCCTACGAGCAGTACTTC. This encodes CASSLTSGPYEQYF.

The chain is built from TRBV29-1 and TRBJ2-5, with TRBD2 identical over 10 bases. This CDR3 region has 12 residues. Unmatched junction bases numbered 2, after V lost 5 bases and J lost 5 bases. Germline V gene lookup returns CDR1 SQVTM and CDR2 ANQGSEA. The DNA of the CDR3 is TGCAGCGTTAATAGCGGGAGGGAGACCCAGTACTTC. This gives the protein CSVNSGRETQYF.

The chain uses TRBV3-1 (or the pseudogene TRBV3-2) and TRBJ2-7; TRBD1 matches 7 bases. CDR1 is LGHDT, CDR2 YNNKEL, per germline (reference sequence). J was trimmed by 2 bases and V by 4 bases; bases with no gene match: 2. The CDR3 loop spans 13 amino acids. The CDR3 is CASSRDRAYEQYF. The CDR3, as DNA: TGTGCCAGCAGCCGGGACAGAGCCTACGAGCAGTACTTC.